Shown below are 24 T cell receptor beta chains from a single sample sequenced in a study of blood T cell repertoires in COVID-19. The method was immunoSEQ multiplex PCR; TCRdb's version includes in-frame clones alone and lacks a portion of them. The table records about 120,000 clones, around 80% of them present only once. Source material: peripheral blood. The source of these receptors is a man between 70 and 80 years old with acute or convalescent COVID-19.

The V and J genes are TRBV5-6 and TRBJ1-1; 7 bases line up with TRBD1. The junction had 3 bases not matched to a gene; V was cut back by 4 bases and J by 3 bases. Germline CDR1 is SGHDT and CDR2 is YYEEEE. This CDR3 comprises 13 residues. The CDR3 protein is CASSRTGYTEAFF. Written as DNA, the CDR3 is TGTGCCAGCAGCCGGACAGGTTACACTGAAGCTTTCTTT.

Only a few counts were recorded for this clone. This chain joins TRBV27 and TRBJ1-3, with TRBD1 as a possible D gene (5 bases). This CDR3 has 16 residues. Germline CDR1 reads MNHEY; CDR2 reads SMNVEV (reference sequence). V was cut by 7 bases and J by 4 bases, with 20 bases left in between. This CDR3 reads CASKARGGGKGNTIYF. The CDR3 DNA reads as TGTGCCAGCAAGGCCCGGGGGGGTGGGAAGGGAAACACCATATATTTT.

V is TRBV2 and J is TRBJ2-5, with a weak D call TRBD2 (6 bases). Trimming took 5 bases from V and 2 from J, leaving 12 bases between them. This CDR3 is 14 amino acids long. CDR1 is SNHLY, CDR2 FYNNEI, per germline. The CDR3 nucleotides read TGTGCCAGCAGTCCTACAGGACTACAAGAGACCCAGTACTTC. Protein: CASSPTGLQETQYF.

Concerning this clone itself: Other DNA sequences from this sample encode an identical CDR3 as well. Here the CDR3 DNA reads TGCGCCAGCAGCTCCACGGAGAACTATGGCTACACCTTC. Amino acids: CASSSTENYGYTF. The chain has TRBV5-1 and TRBJ1-2; D remains ambiguous. V shed 3 bases and J shed 2 bases, with 8 bases lying between them. CDR1 is SGHRS and CDR2 is YFSETQ in the germline V gene. The CDR3 contains 13 residues.

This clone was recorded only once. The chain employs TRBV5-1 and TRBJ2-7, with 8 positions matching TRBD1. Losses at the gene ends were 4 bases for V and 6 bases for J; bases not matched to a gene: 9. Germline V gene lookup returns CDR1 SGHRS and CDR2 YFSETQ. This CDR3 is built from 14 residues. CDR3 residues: CASSRQDRAAEQYF. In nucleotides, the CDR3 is TGCGCCAGCAGCCGTCAGGACAGGGCCGCCGAGCAGTACTTC.

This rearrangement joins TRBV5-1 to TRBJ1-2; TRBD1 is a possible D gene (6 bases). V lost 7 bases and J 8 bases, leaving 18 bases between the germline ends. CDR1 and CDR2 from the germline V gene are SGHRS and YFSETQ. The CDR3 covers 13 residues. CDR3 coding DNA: TGCGCCAGCCGGGACACTATGGCCCTAGGCTACACCTTC. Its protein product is CASRDTMALGYTF.

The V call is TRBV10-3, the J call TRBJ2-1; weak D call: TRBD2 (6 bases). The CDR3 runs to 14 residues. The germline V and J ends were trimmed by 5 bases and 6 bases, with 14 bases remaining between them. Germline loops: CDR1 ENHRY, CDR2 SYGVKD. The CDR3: CAISPGLQGNEQFF. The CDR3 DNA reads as TGTGCCATCAGTCCGGGACTCCAAGGCAATGAGCAGTTCTTC.

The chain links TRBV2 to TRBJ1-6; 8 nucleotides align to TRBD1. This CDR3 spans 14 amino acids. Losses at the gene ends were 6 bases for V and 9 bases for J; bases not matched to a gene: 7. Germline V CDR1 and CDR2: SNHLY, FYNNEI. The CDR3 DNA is TGTGCCAGCAGAGAGACAGGGGTCGGTTCACCCCTCCACTTT. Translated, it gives CASRETGVGSPLHF.

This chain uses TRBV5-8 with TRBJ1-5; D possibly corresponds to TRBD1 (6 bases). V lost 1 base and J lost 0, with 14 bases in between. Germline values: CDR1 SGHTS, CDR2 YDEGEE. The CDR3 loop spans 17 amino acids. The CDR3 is CASSLKTGASSNQPQHF. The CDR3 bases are TGTGCCAGCAGCTTGAAGACAGGCGCCTCTAGCAATCAGCCCCAGCATTTT.

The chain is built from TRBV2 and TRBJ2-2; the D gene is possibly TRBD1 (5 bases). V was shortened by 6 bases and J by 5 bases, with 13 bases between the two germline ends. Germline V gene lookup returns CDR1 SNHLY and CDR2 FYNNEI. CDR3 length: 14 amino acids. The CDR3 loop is CASRDTGTTGELFF. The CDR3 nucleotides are TGTGCCAGCAGGGATACAGGAACAACCGGGGAGCTGTTTTTT. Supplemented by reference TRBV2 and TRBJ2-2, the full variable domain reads EPEVTQTPSHQVTQMGQEVILRCVPISNHLYFYWYRQILGQKVEFLVSFYNNEISEKSEIFDDQFSVERPDGSNFTLKIRSTKLEDSAMYFCASRDTGTTGELFFGEGSRLTVL.

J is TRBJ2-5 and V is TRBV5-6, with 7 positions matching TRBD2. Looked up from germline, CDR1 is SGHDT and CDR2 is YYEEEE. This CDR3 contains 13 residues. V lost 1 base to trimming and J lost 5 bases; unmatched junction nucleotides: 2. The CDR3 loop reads CASSLKGGETQYF. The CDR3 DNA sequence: TGTGCCAGCAGCTTGAAGGGAGGGGAGACCCAGTACTTC.

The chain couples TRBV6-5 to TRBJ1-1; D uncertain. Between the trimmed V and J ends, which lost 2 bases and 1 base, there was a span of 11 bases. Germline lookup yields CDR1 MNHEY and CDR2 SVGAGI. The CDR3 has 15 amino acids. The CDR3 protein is CASSYRPGRNTEAFF. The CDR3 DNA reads TGTGCCAGCAGTTACAGGCCAGGCCGGAACACTGAAGCTTTCTTT.

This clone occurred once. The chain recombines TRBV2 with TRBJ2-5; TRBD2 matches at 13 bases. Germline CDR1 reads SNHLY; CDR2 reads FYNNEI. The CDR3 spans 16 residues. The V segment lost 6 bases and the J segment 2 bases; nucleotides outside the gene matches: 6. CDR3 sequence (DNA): TGTGCCAGCAGGACCGGACTAGCGGGGGATCAAGAGACCCAGTACTTC. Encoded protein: CASRTGLAGDQETQYF.

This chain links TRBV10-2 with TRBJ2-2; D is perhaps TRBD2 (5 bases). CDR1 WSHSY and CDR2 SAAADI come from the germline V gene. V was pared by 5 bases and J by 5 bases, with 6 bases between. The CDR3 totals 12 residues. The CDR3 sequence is CASSRETGELFF. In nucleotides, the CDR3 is TGCGCCAGCAGTAGGGAGACCGGGGAGCTGTTTTTT.

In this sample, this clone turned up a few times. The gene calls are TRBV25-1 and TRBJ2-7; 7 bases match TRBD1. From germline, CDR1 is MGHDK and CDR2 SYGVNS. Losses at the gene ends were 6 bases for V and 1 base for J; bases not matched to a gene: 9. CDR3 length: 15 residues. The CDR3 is CASSSGTAESYEQYF. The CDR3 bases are TGTGCCAGCAGCTCCGGGACAGCGGAATCCTACGAGCAGTACTTC.

DNA of the CDR3: TGCGCCAGCAGCCCAGGTCGGCTCTATGGCTACACCTTC. This gives the protein CASSPGRLYGYTF. V gene TRBV5-1 combines with J gene TRBJ1-2, with D unresolved. Trimming stripped 4 bases from V and 4 bases from J, with 11 bases between. Germline CDR1 SGHRS, CDR2 YFSETQ. The CDR3 extends over 13 amino acids.

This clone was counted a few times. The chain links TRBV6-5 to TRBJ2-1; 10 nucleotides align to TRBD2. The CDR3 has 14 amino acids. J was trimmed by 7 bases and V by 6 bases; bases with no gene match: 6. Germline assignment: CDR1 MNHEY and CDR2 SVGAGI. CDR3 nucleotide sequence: TGTGCCAGCAGGCCGGGACTAGCGACGAATGAGCAGTTCTTC. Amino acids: CASRPGLATNEQFF.

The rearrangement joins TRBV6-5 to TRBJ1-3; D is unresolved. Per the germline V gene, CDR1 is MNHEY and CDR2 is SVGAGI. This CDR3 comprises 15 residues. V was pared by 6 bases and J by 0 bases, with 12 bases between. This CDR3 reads CASRRNPASGNTIYF. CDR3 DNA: TGTGCCAGCAGGAGAAACCCCGCCTCTGGAAACACCATATATTTT.

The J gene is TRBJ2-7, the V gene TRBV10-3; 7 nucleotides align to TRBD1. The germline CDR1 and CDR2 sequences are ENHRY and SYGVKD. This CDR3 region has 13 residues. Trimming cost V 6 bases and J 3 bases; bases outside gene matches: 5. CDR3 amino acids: CAIRDRTDYEQYF. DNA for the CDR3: TGTGCCATCAGGGACAGGACCGACTACGAGCAGTACTTC.

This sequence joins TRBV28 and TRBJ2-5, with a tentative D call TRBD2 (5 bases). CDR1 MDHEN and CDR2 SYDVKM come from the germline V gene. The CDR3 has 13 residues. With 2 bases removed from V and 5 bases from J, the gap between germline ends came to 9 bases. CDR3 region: CASSLGGRETQYF. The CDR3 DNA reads TGTGCCAGCAGTTTAGGCGGGCGCGAGACCCAGTACTTC.

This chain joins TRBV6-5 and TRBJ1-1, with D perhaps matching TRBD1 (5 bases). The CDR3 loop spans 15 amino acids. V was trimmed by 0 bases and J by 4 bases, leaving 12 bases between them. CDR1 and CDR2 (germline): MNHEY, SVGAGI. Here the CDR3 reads CASSYSGGTSTEAFF. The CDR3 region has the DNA TGTGCCAGCAGTTACTCGGGGGGTACGAGCACTGAAGCTTTCTTT.

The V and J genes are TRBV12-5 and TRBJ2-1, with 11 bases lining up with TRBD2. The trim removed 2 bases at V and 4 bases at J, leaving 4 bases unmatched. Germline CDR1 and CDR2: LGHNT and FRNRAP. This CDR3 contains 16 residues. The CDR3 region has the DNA TGTGCTAGTGGTTTGTCGACTAGCGGGGCTTACAATGAGCAGTTCTTC. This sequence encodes CASGLSTSGAYNEQFF. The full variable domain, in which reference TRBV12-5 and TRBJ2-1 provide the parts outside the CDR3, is DARVTQTPRHKVTEMGQEVTMRCQPILGHNTVFWYRQTMMQGLELLAYFRNRAPLDDSGMPKDRFSAEMPDATLATLKIQPSEPRDSAVYFCASGLSTSGAYNEQFFGPGTRLTVL.

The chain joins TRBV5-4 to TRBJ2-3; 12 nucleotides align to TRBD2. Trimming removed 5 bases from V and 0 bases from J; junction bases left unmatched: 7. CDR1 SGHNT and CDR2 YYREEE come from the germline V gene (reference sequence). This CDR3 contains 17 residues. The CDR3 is CASSSPGLAGSTDTQYF. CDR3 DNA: TGTGCCAGCAGTTCTCCAGGACTAGCGGGGAGCACAGATACGCAGTATTTT.

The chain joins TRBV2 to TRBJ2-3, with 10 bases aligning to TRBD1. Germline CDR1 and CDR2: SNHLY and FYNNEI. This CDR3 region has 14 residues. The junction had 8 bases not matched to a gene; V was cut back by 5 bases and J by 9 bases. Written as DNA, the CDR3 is TGTGCCAGCAGTTCTGACAGGGGGCGCTTGACGCAGTATTTT. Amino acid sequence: CASSSDRGRLTQYF.